What follows describes a single T cell receptor (beta chain). Its matching antigen is unknown. The data were obtained in a study of T-cell reconstitution after alpha-beta-depleted transplantation in children. Germline V lookup: CDR1 SGHVS, CDR2 FQNEAQ. Trimming stripped 5 bases from V and 2 bases from J, with 13 bases between. The CDR3 extends over 14 amino acids. Findings of the study overall: Certain patients had high TCRbeta diversity at day 60, and it came from recipient T cells and thymic progenitors that survived. Several hundred expanded graft clones reportedly supplied alpha-beta T cells about two months after transplant.

TCRbeta library preparation incorporated unique molecular identifiers. Each CDR3 protein gets one entry after TCRdb re-called the PCR reads with MiXCR. The data hold 610,000 or so distinct CDR3 sequences, with about a quarter observed a single time. The origin of this receptor is a boy under two years old with Wiskott-Aldrich syndrome, due to receive a stem cell transplant. The sequenced sample was PBMCs, obtained before TCRalphabeta/CD19-depleted stem cell transplant. The V gene is TRBV7-8, the J gene TRBJ2-7; perhaps TRBD2 as D (6 bases). The CDR3 loop reads CASSLRDWAYEQYF. The DNA of the CDR3 is TGTGCCAGCAGCCTTAGGGACTGGGCCTACGAGCAGTACTTC.